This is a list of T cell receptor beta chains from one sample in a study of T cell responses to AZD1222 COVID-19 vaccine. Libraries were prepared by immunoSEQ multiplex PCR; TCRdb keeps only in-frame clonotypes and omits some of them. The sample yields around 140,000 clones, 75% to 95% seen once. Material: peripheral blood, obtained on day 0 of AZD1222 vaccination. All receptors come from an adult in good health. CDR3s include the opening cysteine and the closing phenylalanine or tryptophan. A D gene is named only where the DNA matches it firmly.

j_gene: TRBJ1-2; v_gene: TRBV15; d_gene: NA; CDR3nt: TGTGCCACCTCCCTCTATCTTGATCGAGGCTACACCTTC; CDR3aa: CATSLYLDRGYTF
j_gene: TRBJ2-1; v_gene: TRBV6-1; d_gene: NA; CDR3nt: TGTGCCAGCAGTGATATCTACAATGAGCAGTTCTTC; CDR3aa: CASSDIYNEQFF
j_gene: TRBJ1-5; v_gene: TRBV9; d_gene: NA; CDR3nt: TGTGCCAGCAGCGCCGGAGTGGGGGCCGCGCAGCCCCAGCATTTT; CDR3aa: CASSAGVGAAQPQHF
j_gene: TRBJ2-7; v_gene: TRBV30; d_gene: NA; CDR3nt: TGTGCCTGGAGTGTTGGATCCAGGCACGAGCAGTACTTC; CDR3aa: CAWSVGSRHEQYF
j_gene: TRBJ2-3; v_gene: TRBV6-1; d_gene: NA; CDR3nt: TGTGCCAGCAGTGAGGATTTTAAGGGGCCCTCGGATACGCAGTATTTT; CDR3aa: CASSEDFKGPSDTQYF
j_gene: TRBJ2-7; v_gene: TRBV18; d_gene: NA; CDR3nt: TGTGCCAGCTCACCACCGCCGACAACGTACGAGCAGTACTTC; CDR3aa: CASSPPPTTYEQYF
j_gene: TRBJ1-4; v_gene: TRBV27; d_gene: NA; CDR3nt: TGTGCCAGCAGTTTATTAGGGGCCCAGGGGCCTGAAAAACTGTTTTTT; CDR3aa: CASSLLGAQGPEKLFF
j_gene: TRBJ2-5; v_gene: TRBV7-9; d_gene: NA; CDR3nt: TGTGCCAGCAGCGCACAGGGGGGGCAGACCCAGTACTTC; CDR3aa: CASSAQGGQTQYF
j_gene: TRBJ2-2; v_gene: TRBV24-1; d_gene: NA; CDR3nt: TGTGCCACCAGTGATCCTAGGTCAGGGGACTACACCGGGGAGCTGTTTTTT; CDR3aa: CATSDPRSGDYTGELFF
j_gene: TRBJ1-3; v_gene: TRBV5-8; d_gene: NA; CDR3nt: TGTGCCAGCAGCTTTCGTAGGCAGGTCGGCGCTGGAAACACCATATATTTT; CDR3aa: CASSFRRQVGAGNTIYF
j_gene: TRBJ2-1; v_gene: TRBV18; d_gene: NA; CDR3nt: TGTGCCAGCTCACCACCGATCGGGTTTGCCTACAATGAGCAGCTCTTC; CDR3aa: CASSPPIGFAYNEQLF
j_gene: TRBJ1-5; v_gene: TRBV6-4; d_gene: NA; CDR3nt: TGTGCCAGCAGTGAAGCAGGGGGCAATCAGCCCCAGCATTTT; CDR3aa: CASSEAGGNQPQHF
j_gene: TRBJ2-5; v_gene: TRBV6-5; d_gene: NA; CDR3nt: TGTGCCAGCAGTTACGGAGGGGCCGAGACCCAGTACTTC; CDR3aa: CASSYGGAETQYF
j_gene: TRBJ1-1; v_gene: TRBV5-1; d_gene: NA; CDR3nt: TGCGCCAGCAGCTTGATAAATCTGGGGAACACTGAAGCTTTCTTT; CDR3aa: CASSLINLGNTEAFF
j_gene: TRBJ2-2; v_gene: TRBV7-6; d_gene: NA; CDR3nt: TGTGCCAGCAGCTTTAAGGGGGGTAACACCGGGGAGCTGTTTTTT; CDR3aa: CASSFKGGNTGELFF
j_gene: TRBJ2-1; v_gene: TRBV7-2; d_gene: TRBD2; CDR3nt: TGTGCCAGCAGCACGTTAGCGGGGGGGCGGAATGAGCAGTTCTTC; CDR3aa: CASSTLAGGRNEQFF
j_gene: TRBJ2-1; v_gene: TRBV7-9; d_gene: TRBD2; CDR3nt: TGTGCCAGCAGCTTAAGGGGAGGGACGAGCAATGAGCAGTTCTTC; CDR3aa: CASSLRGGTSNEQFF
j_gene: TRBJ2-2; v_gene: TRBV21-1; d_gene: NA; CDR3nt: TGTGCCAGCAGCAAATCGGGGGTCACCGGGGAGCTGTTTTTT; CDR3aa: CASSKSGVTGELFF